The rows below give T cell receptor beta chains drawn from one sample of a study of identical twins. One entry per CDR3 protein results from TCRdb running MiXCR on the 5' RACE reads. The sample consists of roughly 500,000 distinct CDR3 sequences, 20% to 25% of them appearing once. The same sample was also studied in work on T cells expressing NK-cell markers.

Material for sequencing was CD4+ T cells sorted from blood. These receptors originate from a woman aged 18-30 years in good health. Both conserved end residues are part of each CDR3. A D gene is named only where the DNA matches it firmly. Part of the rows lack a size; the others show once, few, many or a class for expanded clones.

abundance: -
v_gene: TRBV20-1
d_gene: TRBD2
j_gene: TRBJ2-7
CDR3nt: TGCAGTGCTAGAAGCGGGGGGGCAACCTACGAGCAGTACTTC
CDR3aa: CSARSGGATYEQYF

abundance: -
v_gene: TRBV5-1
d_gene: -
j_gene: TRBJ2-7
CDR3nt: TGCGCCAGCAGCTCCGGCCGCCATTACGAGCAGTACTTC
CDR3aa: CASSSGRHYEQYF

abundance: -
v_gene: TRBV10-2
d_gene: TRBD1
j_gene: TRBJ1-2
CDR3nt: TGCGCCAGCAGTGAGGGACAGGAATCAGCTAACTATGGCTACACCTTC
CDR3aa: CASSEGQESANYGYTF

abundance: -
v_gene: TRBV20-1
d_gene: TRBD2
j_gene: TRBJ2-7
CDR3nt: TGCAGTGCCTCCGGGACTAACAACTACGAGCAGTACTTC
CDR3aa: CSASGTNNYEQYF

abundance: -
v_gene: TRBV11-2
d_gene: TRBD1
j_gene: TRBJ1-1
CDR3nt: TGTGCCAGCAGCTTAGTAAGGGGGCGGCCTGAAGCTTTCTTT
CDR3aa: CASSLVRGRPEAFF

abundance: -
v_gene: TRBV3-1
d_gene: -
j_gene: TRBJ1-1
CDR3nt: TGTGCCAGCAGCCAAGGGAGGTCGGGCACTGAAGCTTTCTTT
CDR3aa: CASSQGRSGTEAFF

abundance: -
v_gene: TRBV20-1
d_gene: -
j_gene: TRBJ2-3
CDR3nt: TGCAGTGCCCCCCCGGGGGCCACAGATACGCAGTATTTT
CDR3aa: CSAPPGATDTQYF

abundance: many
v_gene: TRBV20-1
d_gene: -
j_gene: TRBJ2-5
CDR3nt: TGCAGTGCTTCAGGGAAGACCCAGTACTTC
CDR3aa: CSASGKTQYF

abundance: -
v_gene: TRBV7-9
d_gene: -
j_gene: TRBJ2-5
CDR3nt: TGTGCCAGCAGCTTAGGAGGACAGATCGAAGAGACCCAGTACTTC
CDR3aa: CASSLGGQIEETQYF

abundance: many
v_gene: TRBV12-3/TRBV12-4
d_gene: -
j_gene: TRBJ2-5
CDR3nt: TGTGCCAGCAGACTAGACGCGAGCCAGACCCAGTACTTC
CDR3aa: CASRLDASQTQYF

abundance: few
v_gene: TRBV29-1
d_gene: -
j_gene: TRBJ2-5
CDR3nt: TGCAGCGTGTACTACCAAGAGACCCAGTACTTC
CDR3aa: CSVYYQETQYF

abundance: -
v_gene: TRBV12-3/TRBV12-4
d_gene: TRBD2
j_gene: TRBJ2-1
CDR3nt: TGTGCCAGCAGTTTTTACCTAGCGGGAGAGTCTGAGCAGTTCTTC
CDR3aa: CASSFYLAGESEQFF

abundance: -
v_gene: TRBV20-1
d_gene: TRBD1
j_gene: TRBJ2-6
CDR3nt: TGCAGTGCTAGGGAGACAGGGTTCGCCGGGGCCAACGTCCTGACTTTC
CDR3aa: CSARETGFAGANVLTF

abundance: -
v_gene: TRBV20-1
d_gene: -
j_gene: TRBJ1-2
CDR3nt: TGCAGTGCTAGAGAGGTTCTGGGGTATGGCTACACCTTC
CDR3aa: CSAREVLGYGYTF

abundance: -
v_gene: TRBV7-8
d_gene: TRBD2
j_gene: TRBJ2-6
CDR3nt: TGTGCCAGCAGCTTGTTAGCGGGGGCCTCTGGGGCCAACGTCCTGACTTTC
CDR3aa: CASSLLAGASGANVLTF

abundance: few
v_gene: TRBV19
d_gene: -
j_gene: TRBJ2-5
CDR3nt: TGTGCCAGTAGTAGGGGACCGGGACTTATGACCCAAGAGACCCAGTACTTC
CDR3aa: CASSRGPGLMTQETQYF

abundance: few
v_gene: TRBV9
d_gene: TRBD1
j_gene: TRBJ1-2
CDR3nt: TGTGCCAGCAGCGTAGCGACAGGGAATTATGGCTACACCTTC
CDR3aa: CASSVATGNYGYTF

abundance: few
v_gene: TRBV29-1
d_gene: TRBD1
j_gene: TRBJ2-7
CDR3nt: TGCAGCGTTCCGGGACAGGGGACCTACGAGCAGTACTTC
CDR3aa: CSVPGQGTYEQYF

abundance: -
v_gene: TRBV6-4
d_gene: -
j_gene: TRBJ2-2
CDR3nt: TGTGCCAGCGCAAAAATAGGGGACACCGGGGAGCTGTTTTTT
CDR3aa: CASAKIGDTGELFF

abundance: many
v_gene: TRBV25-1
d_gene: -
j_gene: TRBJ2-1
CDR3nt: TGTGCCAGCAGGCGGGGCTACAATGAGCAGTTCTTC
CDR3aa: CASRRGYNEQFF

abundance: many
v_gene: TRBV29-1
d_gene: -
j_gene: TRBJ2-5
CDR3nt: TGCAGCGCATCAGGGGGAGGGGAGACCCAGTACTTC
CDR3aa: CSASGGGETQYF

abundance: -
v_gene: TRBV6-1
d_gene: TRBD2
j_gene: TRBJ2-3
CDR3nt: TGTGCCAGCACCTTGTCTGGGCCTAGCGGCTCGGGAACGCAGTATTTT
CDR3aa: CASTLSGPSGSGTQYF

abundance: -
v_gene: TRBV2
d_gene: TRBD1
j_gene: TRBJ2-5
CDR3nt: TGTGCCAGCAGTGCGACAGGGGTGGAGACCCAGTACTTC
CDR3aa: CASSATGVETQYF

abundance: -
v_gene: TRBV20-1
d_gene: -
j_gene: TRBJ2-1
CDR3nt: TGCAGTGCTAGATTTCCAGGCTCCTACAATGAGCAGTTCTTC
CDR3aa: CSARFPGSYNEQFF

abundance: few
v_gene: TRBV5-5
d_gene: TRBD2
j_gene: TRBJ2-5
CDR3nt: TGTGCCAGCAGCTTGTTCCTAGCGGGAGGGCCAAAGACCCAGTACTTC
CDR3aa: CASSLFLAGGPKTQYF

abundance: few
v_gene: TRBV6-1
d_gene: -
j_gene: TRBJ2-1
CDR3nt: TGTGCCAGCAGACTCACGATCATCAATGAGCAGTTCTTC
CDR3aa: CASRLTIINEQFF

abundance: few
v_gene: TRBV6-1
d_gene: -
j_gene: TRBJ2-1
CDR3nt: TGTGCCAGCAGTACGACGGGACCTCGGAATGAGCAGTTCTTC
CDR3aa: CASSTTGPRNEQFF

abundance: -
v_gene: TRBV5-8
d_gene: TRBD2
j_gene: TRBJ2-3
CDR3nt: TGTGCCAGCAGCTGGACTAGCGGGAGTTCAACAGATACGCAGTATTTT
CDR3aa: CASSWTSGSSTDTQYF

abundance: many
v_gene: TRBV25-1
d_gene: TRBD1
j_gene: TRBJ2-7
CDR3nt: TGTGCCAGCAGCGCCTATGGGGACAGAAGGGACGAGCAGTACTTC
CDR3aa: CASSAYGDRRDEQYF

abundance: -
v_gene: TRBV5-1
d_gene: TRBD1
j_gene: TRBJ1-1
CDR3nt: TGCGCCAGCAGCCGTGGGACAGGGGGCATCACTGAAGCTTTCTTT
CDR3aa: CASSRGTGGITEAFF

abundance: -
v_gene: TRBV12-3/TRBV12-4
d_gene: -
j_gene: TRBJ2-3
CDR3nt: TGTGCCAGCAGCCGAGCGCGAGCTAGCACAGATACGCAGTATTTT
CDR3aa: CASSRARASTDTQYF

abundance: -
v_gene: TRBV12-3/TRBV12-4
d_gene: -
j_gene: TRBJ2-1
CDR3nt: TGTGCCAGCAGTTTACTGGACAAGGAAAGTGAGCAGTTCTTC
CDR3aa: CASSLLDKESEQFF

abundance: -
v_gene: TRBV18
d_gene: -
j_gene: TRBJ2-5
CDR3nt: TGTGCCAGCTCACCGGGGACGGGACAAGAGACCCAGTACTTC
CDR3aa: CASSPGTGQETQYF

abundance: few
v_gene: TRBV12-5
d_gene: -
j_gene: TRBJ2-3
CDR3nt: TGTGCTAGTGGTTTGCACCGCAGTACAGATACGCAGTATTTT
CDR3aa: CASGLHRSTDTQYF

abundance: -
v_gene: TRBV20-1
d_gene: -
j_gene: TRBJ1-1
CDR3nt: TGCAGTGCCCCCGGGCGAGCGAACACTGAAGCTTTCTTT
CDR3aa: CSAPGRANTEAFF

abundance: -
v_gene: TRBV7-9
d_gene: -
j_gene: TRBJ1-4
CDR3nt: TGTGCCAGCAGCCCCGGAGGGGTGGTGCGTGCAAAACTGTTTTTT
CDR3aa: CASSPGGVVRAKLFF

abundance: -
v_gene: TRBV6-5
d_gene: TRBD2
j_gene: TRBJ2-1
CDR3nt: TGTGCCAGCAGCCTGACTAGCGGTGAGCAGTTCTTC
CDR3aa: CASSLTSGEQFF

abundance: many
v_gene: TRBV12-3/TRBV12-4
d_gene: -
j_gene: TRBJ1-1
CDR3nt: TGTGCCAGCAGTTTAGGGGGGGCGAATGAAGCTTTCTTT
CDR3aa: CASSLGGANEAFF

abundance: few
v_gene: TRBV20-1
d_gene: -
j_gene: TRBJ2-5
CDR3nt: TGCAGTGCTCCCCAGGGCCAAGAGACCCAGTACTTC
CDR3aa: CSAPQGQETQYF

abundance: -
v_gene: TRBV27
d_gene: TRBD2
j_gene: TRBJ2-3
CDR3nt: TGTGCCAGCAGTTTATCATCGCGCGGCGGGGGGGCAGGTGATACGCAGTATTTT
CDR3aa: CASSLSSRGGGAGDTQYF